Each of the 21 T cell receptor beta chains below was sequenced from the same sample in a study of early T cells in non-severe SARS-CoV-2 infection. MiXCR, applied by TCRdb to the 5' RACE reads, yields one record per CDR3 protein. Of 65,000 to 80,000 distinct CDR3 sequences in the sample, about 11% are singletons; the top ten hold approximately 4.5%. The sample comprised whole blood. Receptors were obtained from an adult who was a healthcare worker with PCR-confirmed SARS-CoV-2 infection or an uninfected control (not recorded which).

The V gene is TRBV5-1, the J gene TRBJ1-2; D is perhaps TRBD1 (5 bases). The CDR3 has 16 residues. V lost 1 base to trimming and J lost 3 bases, with 16 bases between them. In germline, CDR1 is SGHRS, CDR2 YFSETQ. DNA for the CDR3: TGCGCCAGCAGCTTGCGGGACGGCGACAGTCACTATGGCTACACCTTC. The encoded protein is CASSLRDGDSHYGYTF.

The chain joins TRBV19 to TRBJ2-5; maybe TRBD1 (6 bases). From germline, CDR1 is LNHDA and CDR2 SQIVND (reference sequence). V lost 1 base, J lost 2 bases, and 8 bases lay in between. CDR3 length: 14 amino acids. The CDR3 DNA sequence: TGTGCCAGTAGTATAGGTAGGGGGCAAGAGACCCAGTACTTC. Protein product: CASSIGRGQETQYF.

This clonotype has ten or more counts. The genes are TRBV6-2 or TRBV6-3 and TRBJ2-7; D is possibly TRBD1 (6 bases). Trimming took 7 bases from V and 0 from J, leaving 19 bases between them. In germline, CDR1 is MNHEY, CDR2 SVGEGT. This CDR3 region has 16 residues. CDR3 in amino acids: CASTSRDNAYSYEQYF. The CDR3 DNA is TGTGCCAGCACCTCCCGGGACAACGCTTACTCCTACGAGCAGTACTTC.

Only a few counts were recorded for this clonotype. J is TRBJ1-2 and V is TRBV6-5; D may be TRBD1 (5 bases). Germline V CDR1 and CDR2: MNHEY, SVGAGI. Deletions cut 2 bases from V and 8 bases from J, with 9 bases between. The CDR3 has 12 residues. In DNA, the CDR3 is TGTGCCAGCAGTTACGGGGGGGGAGGCTACACCTTC. This translates into CASSYGGGGYTF.

In this sample, this clonotype turned up many times. The chain employs TRBV7-2 and TRBJ1-4; D perhaps matches TRBD1 (6 bases). The CDR3 covers 17 residues. With 3 bases removed from V and 8 bases from J, the gap between germline ends came to 22 bases. Germline CDR1 SGHTA, CDR2 FQGNSA. This CDR3 is CASSFSSPGRGAEKLFF. CDR3 in DNA: TGTGCCAGCAGCTTCTCGAGCCCAGGGAGGGGGGCGGAAAAACTGTTTTTT.

As DNA, the CDR3 is TGTGCCAGCAGCAGGGACAGGGCTACTGAAAAACTGTTTTTT. It specifies CASSRDRATEKLFF. This chain links TRBV12-3 or TRBV12-4 with TRBJ1-4; 9 bases fit TRBD1. V trimming: 6 bases; J trimming: 7 bases; junction bases outside the gene matches: 6. The CDR3 totals 14 residues.

The sample holds many counts of this clonotype. The gene calls are TRBV6-2 or TRBV6-3 and TRBJ1-2; D gene ambiguous. This CDR3 is 14 amino acids long. V lost 6 bases, J lost 3 bases, and 14 bases lay in between. The V gene's germline CDR1 is MNHEY and CDR2 SVGEGT. The CDR3 here is CASREASPDYGYTF. The CDR3 region has the DNA TGTGCCAGCAGGGAGGCCTCGCCGGACTATGGCTACACCTTC.

This clonotype was seen repeatedly, ten times or more. V usage is TRBV11-3 and J usage is TRBJ2-3, with 13 positions matching TRBD2. The germline CDR1 and CDR2 sequences are SGHNT and YENEEA. The CDR3 loop spans 16 amino acids. V shed 5 bases, J shed 3 bases, and the junction held 5 bases outside the gene matches. The CDR3 DNA sequence: TGTGCCAGCAGCCACGGGACTAGCGGGGAAACAGATACGCAGTATTTT. This sequence encodes CASSHGTSGETDTQYF.

At least ten counts were recorded for this clonotype. The rearrangement links TRBV18 to TRBJ1-1; D call uncertain. From germline, CDR1 is KGHSH and CDR2 LQKENI. Trimming took off 3 bases at V and 1 base at J, with 6 bases between the two ends. The CDR3 loop spans 13 amino acids. Here the CDR3 DNA reads TGTGCCAGCTCACCGCCAGAGAACACTGAAGCTTTCTTT. The encoded protein is CASSPPENTEAFF.

The chain has TRBV7-6 and TRBJ2-5; D is perhaps TRBD1 or TRBD2 (5 bases each). The CDR3 consists of 15 residues. Between the trimmed V and J ends, which lost 1 base and 5 bases, there was a span of 14 bases. Germline V gene sequence: CDR1 SGHVS, CDR2 FNYEAQ. The CDR3 DNA reads TGTGCCAGCAGCTTAGAATCGCAGGGCGGGGAGACCCAGTACTTC. Translation: CASSLESQGGETQYF.

This clonotype was picked up many times. The genes are TRBV20-1 and TRBJ2-5; TRBD2 matches at 13 bases. CDR1 and CDR2 from the germline V gene are DFQATT and SNEGSKA (reference sequence). This CDR3 has 14 residues. V was clipped by 7 bases and J by 5 bases; unmatched bases: 7. The CDR3 is CSGKTSGGLETQYF. The CDR3 DNA is TGCAGTGGCAAGACTAGCGGGGGGTTGGAGACCCAGTACTTC.

This clonotype was seen a handful of times. This sequence joins TRBV5-6 and TRBJ2-3; possible D gene TRBD1, 6 bases. V was cut by 2 bases and J by 5 bases, with 15 bases left in between. The germline gives CDR1 SGHDT, CDR2 YYEEEE. The CDR3 is 15 amino acids. The CDR3 region has the DNA TGTGCCAGCAGCTTCAGCGCAGGGGTTGTAGATACGCAGTATTTT. As protein: CASSFSAGVVDTQYF.

This clonotype is medium-sized by share. The gene calls are TRBV20-1 and TRBJ2-3; D unclear. The V gene lost 1 base and the J gene lost 2 bases, with 7 bases spanning the gap. The CDR3 extends over 13 amino acids. Looked up from germline, CDR1 is DFQATT and CDR2 is SNEGSKA (reference sequence). The CDR3: CSARVPVTDTQYF. The CDR3 bases are TGCAGTGCTAGAGTCCCGGTCACAGATACGCAGTATTTT.

This clonotype occurred a few times. This sequence joins TRBV12-3 or TRBV12-4 and TRBJ2-3; a possible D gene is TRBD2 (6 bases). V was pared by 3 bases and J by 4 bases, with 14 bases between. The CDR3 covers 15 residues. CDR3 DNA sequence: TGTGCCAGCAGTTTGGGACTCCAGCGGGCAGATACGCAGTATTTT. It is translated as CASSLGLQRADTQYF.

This clonotype was seen at least ten times. This chain joins TRBV7-8 and TRBJ2-7; a weak D match, TRBD2 (6 bases). The germline CDR1 and CDR2 sequences are SGHVS and FQNEAQ. The V end lost 5 bases, the J end lost 2 bases, and 19 bases lay between the germline ends. There are 16 residues in the CDR3. The DNA for the CDR3 is TGTGCCAGCAGCCCCCACAGGACTACCCTAACCTACGAGCAGTACTTC. This translates into CASSPHRTTLTYEQYF.

This clonotype was seen ten or more times. The chain recombines TRBV20-1 with TRBJ1-5; D not certain. Germline V CDR1 and CDR2: DFQATT, SNEGSKA (reference sequence). The CDR3 length is 15 residues. The ends were cut back, 0 bases at V and 0 bases at J, with 9 bases in the middle. Written as DNA, the CDR3 is TGCAGTGCTAGAGACGTACGGGGTAGCAATCAGCCCCAGCATTTT. Translation: CSARDVRGSNQPQHF.

The rearrangement uses TRBV29-1 and TRBJ1-3; TRBD1 matches 7 bases. V shed 7 bases, J shed 2 bases, and the junction held 5 bases outside the gene matches. Germline lookup yields CDR1 SQVTM and CDR2 ANQGSEA. The CDR3 totals 13 residues. The CDR3 coding sequence is TGCAGCGCCTTTGGGACAGCTGGAAACACCATATATTTT. It encodes CSAFGTAGNTIYF.

This clonotype appeared many times. This chain uses TRBV20-1 with TRBJ1-3, with 8 bases lining up with TRBD1. The germline CDR1 and CDR2 sequences are DFQATT and SNEGSKA (reference sequence). The CDR3 runs to 15 residues. J gave up 3 bases and V 3 bases, and 7 bases lay outside the gene matches. Here the CDR3 reads CSASPGGIIGNTIYF. The CDR3 bases are TGCAGTGCTAGCCCAGGGGGCATAATTGGAAACACCATATATTTT.

In regard to this clonotype: A junction boundary mismatches the germline segment, possibly from a read error. This chain joins TRBV7-8 and TRBJ2-1, with TRBD2 identical over 9 bases. In germline, CDR1 is SGHVS, CDR2 FQNEAQ. The length of the CDR3 is 16 residues. The CDR3 DNA sequence: TGTGTCAGCAGCCCCCGGGCTAGCGGGGACTACAATGAGCAGTTCTTC. Translation gives CVSSPRASGDYNEQFF.

This clonotype was counted many times. The rearrangement joins TRBV21-1 to TRBJ1-5; no DNA check was done on the table's D call, TRBD1. TRBV21-1 is described as a pseudogene. This CDR3 is 17 amino acids long. CDR3 protein: CASSKKQGDHSNQPQHF. The CDR3 region has the DNA TGTGCCAGCAGCAAAAAACAGGGGGACCATAGCAATCAGCCCCAGCATTTT.

The V and J genes are TRBV6-2 or TRBV6-3 and TRBJ1-4, with D possibly being TRBD1 (5 bases). The CDR3 is 15 residues long. The germline V gene has CDR1 MNHEY and CDR2 SVGEGT. V lost 5 bases and J lost 6, with 16 bases in between. CDR3 in DNA: TGTGCCAGCAGTCGAAGACAGTTCGATTATGAAAAACTGTTTTTT. This encodes CASSRRQFDYEKLFF.